This T cell receptor (beta chain) was recorded in a study of OX40 agonist ivuxolimab in advanced cancers. Study-wide background: Patients took ivuxolimab, an agonistic anti-OX40 (CD134) antibody.

Blood draws occurred at baseline, cycle 4 day 1, and cycle 7 day 1. Sequencing was performed with immunoSEQ multiplex PCR; in TCRdb, only in-frame clones are kept and a portion is missing. The sample records approximately 58,000 clones, roughly 73% being singletons. CDR3 size: 15 residues. V shed 2 bases, J shed 2 bases, and the junction held 2 bases outside the gene matches. The germline gives CDR1 MNHEY, CDR2 SVGAGI. This TCR derives from an adult with an advanced solid tumor such as melanoma, head and neck, liver or kidney cancer. The gene calls are TRBV6-5 and TRBJ2-2, with 7 bases matching TRBD1. The source material was CD4+ or CD8+ T cells sorted from blood, sampled in a trial of the OX40 agonist ivuxolimab. In DNA form, the CDR3 reads TGTGCCAGCAGTTACAGGGGGCTTAACACCGGGGAGCTGTTTTTT. It encodes CASSYRGLNTGELFF.